The 21 T cell receptor beta chains in this list originate from one sample, sequenced in a study of vaccination and CD4 T cells after COVID-19 (dated by TCRdb to between 2022 and 2023). Their target antigens are unknown. Libraries were built with PCR. The listed sequencing device is Illumina iSeq 100. TCR sequencing of DNA from cultured CD4+ T cells used the Oncomine TCR Beta short-read assay at the Johns Hopkins FTIC core. TCRdb trimmed the raw reads at Q25, called clones with MiXCR and kept productive beta chains. Rows are unified per CDR3 protein, each entry keeping the most common DNA and genes. This sample has 5,000 or so distinct CDR3 sequences in its table, and 35% to 45% of those were observed once. In total, the top ten clones hold roughly 43% of the sample. The treatment or condition label of this sample denotes: roughly 10-day PBMC culture with coronavirus spike peptide pools or control peptides (ViraFEST assay). CD4+ T cells from unexposed donors were collected before the COVID-19 pandemic (2011-2018).

The sequenced material came from CD4+ T cells from blood, cultured in vitro. Receptors originate from a human donor in good health.

The gene calls are TRBV18 and TRBJ1-1, with D maybe TRBD1 (5 bases). The CDR3 has 13 amino acids. Germline CDR1 is KGHSH and CDR2 is LQKENI. Trimming cost V 8 bases and J 0 bases, with 10 bases left between them. CDR3 region: CASRGGMNTEAFF. The DNA for the CDR3 is TGTGCCAGCCGCGGGGGGATGAACACTGAAGCTTTCTTT.

This clonotype has only a few counts. This chain joins TRBV27 and TRBJ1-1; D not resolved. V lost 4 bases to trimming and J lost 3 bases, with 12 bases between them. Germline values: CDR1 MNHEY, CDR2 SMNVEV (reference sequence). CDR3 length equals 14 residues. CDR3 loop: CASSSTRKHTEAFF. In DNA form, the CDR3 reads TGTGCCAGCAGTTCCACCAGGAAACACACTGAAGCTTTCTTT.

This clonotype was seen more than once but under ten times. This chain connects TRBV12-3 or TRBV12-4 to TRBJ1-2, with 8 bases matching TRBD1. Trimming at V came to 5 bases and at J to 3 bases, leaving 2 bases not matched to a gene. The CDR3 totals 13 residues. The CDR3 nucleotides are TGTGCCAGCAGTCCGACAGGGGACTATGGCTACACCTTC. Its translation is CASSPTGDYGYTF.

The chain combines TRBV20-1 with TRBJ2-3, with a weak D call TRBD2 (7 bases). V was pared by 5 bases and J by 2 bases, with 14 bases between. The CDR3 is made up of 14 amino acids. Germline V gene lookup returns CDR1 DFQATT and CDR2 SNEGSKA (reference sequence). The CDR3, as DNA: TGCAGTGCTCAACGGGGGGCCGTCACAGATACGCAGTATTTT. Its translation is CSAQRGAVTDTQYF.

This clonotype was seen more than once but under ten times. The CDR3 bases are TGTGCCAGCAGCTGGACGGACAAGAATGGCTACACCTTC. Translated, it gives CASSWTDKNGYTF. V usage is TRBV5-6 and J usage is TRBJ1-2; possibly TRBD1 for D (5 bases). CDR1 and CDR2 from the germline V gene are SGHDT and YYEEEE. The V end lost 3 bases, the J end lost 6 bases, and 12 bases lay between the germline ends. The CDR3 has 13 amino acids.

V is TRBV10-2 and J is TRBJ2-5, with D perhaps given as TRBD1 or TRBD2 (5 bases each). The CDR3 extends over 17 amino acids. V dropped 8 bases and J dropped 5 bases, with 27 bases sitting between them. Germline lookup yields CDR1 WSHSY and CDR2 SAAADI. The chain's CDR3 is CASSSETAEVSWETQYF. The CDR3 DNA reads as TGCGCCAGCTCTTCCGAGACAGCGGAAGTGTCTTGGGAGACCCAGTACTTC.

The J gene is TRBJ1-1, the V gene TRBV25-1; D might be TRBD1 (6 bases). Trimming left V 3 bases short and J 4 bases short, with 15 bases between. Germline CDR1 reads MGHDK; CDR2 reads SYGVNS. The CDR3 is 15 residues long. DNA for the CDR3: TGTGCCAGCAGTGATTGGGGGGCTAGGGGCACTGAAGCTTTCTTT. The encoded protein is CASSDWGARGTEAFF.

The CDR3 loop reads CAISEVGQETQYF. The CDR3 region has the DNA TGTGCCATCAGTGAGGTGGGGCAAGAGACCCAGTACTTC. V is TRBV10-3 and J is TRBJ2-5; D is uncertain. This CDR3 has 13 amino acids. Germline-derived CDR1 and CDR2 are ENHRY and SYGVKD. Between the trimmed V and J ends, which lost 2 bases and 2 bases, there was a span of 6 bases.

The chain recombines TRBV29-1 with TRBJ2-5; 7 bases agree with TRBD1. CDR3 length: 14 amino acids. The V gene end was trimmed by 7 bases and the J gene end by 6 bases; junction bases not matched to a gene: 14. The germline V gene encodes CDR1 SQVTM and CDR2 ANQGSEA. CDR3 DNA sequence: TGCAGCGGTGGAGGACAGGTCAATCGGAAGACCCAGTACTTC. This translates into CSGGGQVNRKTQYF.

The chain links TRBV6-1 to TRBJ1-1, with a tentative D call TRBD1 (6 bases). The CDR3 covers 15 residues. Germline V lookup: CDR1 MNHNS, CDR2 SASEGT. V was pared by 9 bases and J by 1 base, with 18 bases between. The CDR3 DNA sequence: TGTGCCAGTTCCGTCTTTGGACAGACGAACACTGAAGCTTTCTTT. Its translation: CASSVFGQTNTEAFF.

The chain carries TRBV6-1 and TRBJ2-1; 13 bases are shared with TRBD2. The junction had 14 bases not matched to a gene; V was cut back by 7 bases and J by 8 bases. This CDR3 region has 17 residues. Germline V lookup: CDR1 MNHNS, CDR2 SASEGT. CDR3: CASNINLGLAGWDEQFF. The CDR3 nucleotides are TGTGCCAGCAACATAAATCTGGGACTAGCGGGGTGGGATGAGCAGTTCTTC.

For the CDR3, the DNA is TGCAGTGCTCTTAATCCCGGAGTTGGGGTCTATGGCTACACCTTC. It yields the protein CSALNPGVGVYGYTF. This sequence joins TRBV20-1 and TRBJ1-2; no reliable D call. The germline V gene encodes CDR1 DFQATT and CDR2 SNEGSKA (reference sequence). The CDR3 extends over 15 amino acids. The V end was cut by 5 bases, the J end by 4 bases, with 20 bases between.

The chain employs TRBV20-1 and TRBJ1-1; D gene unclear. Germline V lookup: CDR1 DFQATT, CDR2 SNEGSKA (reference sequence). The CDR3 has 14 amino acids. V lost 2 bases and J lost 8, with 18 bases in between. CDR3 sequence (DNA): TGCAGTGCTAGACCTCAAGTCGGGAGGGAGGAAGCTTTCTTT. As protein: CSARPQVGREEAFF.

This chain links TRBV7-8 with TRBJ1-6; D gene ambiguous. The CDR3 contains 15 residues. V was clipped by 2 bases and J by 4 bases, with 9 bases between them. Germline-derived CDR1 and CDR2 are SGHVS and FQNEAQ. The CDR3 DNA reads TGTGCCAGCAGCTTAAATCAAGGATATAATTCACCCCTCCACTTT. Translation: CASSLNQGYNSPLHF.

The CDR3 loop is CSVVGGDGYTF. Here the CDR3 DNA reads TGCAGCGTTGTCGGCGGGGATGGCTACACCTTC. The V and J genes are TRBV29-1 and TRBJ1-2; D is unresolved. Trimming removed 4 bases at V and 6 bases at J, with 9 bases between. In germline, CDR1 is SQVTM, CDR2 ANQGSEA. CDR3 length: 11 residues.

This clonotype has just a few counts. The rearrangement joins TRBV7-9 to TRBJ1-1; 8 bases match TRBD1. Germline V gives CDR1 SEHNR, CDR2 FQNEAQ (reference sequence). Unmatched junction bases numbered 8, after V lost 4 bases and J lost 7 bases. This CDR3 region has 14 residues. CDR3 coding DNA: TGTGCCAGCAGCTATACCACACAGGGGGGTGAAGCTTTCTTT. It specifies CASSYTTQGGEAFF. Full variable domain (rest looked up from reference TRBV7-9 and TRBJ1-1): DTGVSQNPRHKITKRGQNVTFRCDPISEHNRLYWYRQTLGQGPEFLTYFQNEAQLEKSRLLSDRFSAERPKGSFSTLEIQRTEQGDSAMYLCASSYTTQGGEAFFGQGTRLTVV.

This clonotype has a handful of counts. The rearrangement links TRBV7-6 to TRBJ1-1; the D is unclear. There are 13 residues in the CDR3. Germline CDR1 SGHVS, CDR2 FNYEAQ. V was pared by 1 base and J by 1 base, with 4 bases between. DNA of the CDR3: TGTGCCAGCAGCTTAGAACAGAACACTGAAGCTTTCTTT. It yields the protein CASSLEQNTEAFF.

This clonotype was detected only a few times. V is TRBV5-4 and J is TRBJ2-2; D is ambiguous. Trimming shortened V by 0 bases and J by 3 bases, and 0 bases separated the two germline ends. The CDR3 loop spans 12 amino acids. Germline V gene lookup returns CDR1 SGHNT and CDR2 YYREEE (reference sequence). The CDR3 protein is CASSLDTGELFF. The DNA of the CDR3 is TGTGCCAGCAGCTTGGACACCGGGGAGCTGTTTTTT.

Within the sample, this clonotype is medium-sized. J is TRBJ1-2 and V is TRBV20-1, with no clear D. The CDR3 length is 14 residues. The germline V gene encodes CDR1 DFQATT and CDR2 SNEGSKA (reference sequence). The V end lost 4 bases, the J end lost 5 bases, and 17 bases lay between the germline ends. CDR3 nucleotides: TGCAGTGCTACCCTCCCCCGGCCGGGGTATGGCTACACCTTC. This gives the protein CSATLPRPGYGYTF.

In DNA form, the CDR3 reads TGTGCCAGCAGTTACTTCCTACAGGGGAGGTACTATGGCTACACCTTC. Translation gives CASSYFLQGRYYGYTF. This chain joins TRBV6-5 and TRBJ1-2; 7 nucleotides agree with TRBD1. The CDR3 is 16 amino acids. V trimming: 1 base; J trimming: 3 bases; junction bases outside the gene matches: 8. Looked up from germline, CDR1 is MNHEY and CDR2 is SVGAGI.

This clonotype has a single count. The rearrangement joins TRBV12-3 or TRBV12-4 to TRBJ2-2; a weak D match, TRBD2 (6 bases). This CDR3 spans 15 amino acids. V was cut by 6 bases and J by 4 bases, with 15 bases left in between. CDR3 DNA sequence: TGTGCCAGCAGCCAGCTAGCGTTCAGCACCGGGGAGCTGTTTTTT. Protein product: CASSQLAFSTGELFF.